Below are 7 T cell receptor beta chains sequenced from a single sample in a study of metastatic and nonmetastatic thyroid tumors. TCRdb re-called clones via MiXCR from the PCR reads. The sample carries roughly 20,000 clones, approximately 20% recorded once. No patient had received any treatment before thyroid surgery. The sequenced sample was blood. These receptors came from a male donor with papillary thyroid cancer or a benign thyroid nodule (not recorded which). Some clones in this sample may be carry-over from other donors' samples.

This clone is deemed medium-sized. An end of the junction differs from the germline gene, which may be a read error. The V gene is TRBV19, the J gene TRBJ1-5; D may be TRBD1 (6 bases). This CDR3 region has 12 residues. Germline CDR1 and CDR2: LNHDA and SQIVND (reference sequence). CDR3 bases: TGTGCCAGTAGTATTGGTGTGTCGGGACAATATTTT. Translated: CASSIGVSGQYF.

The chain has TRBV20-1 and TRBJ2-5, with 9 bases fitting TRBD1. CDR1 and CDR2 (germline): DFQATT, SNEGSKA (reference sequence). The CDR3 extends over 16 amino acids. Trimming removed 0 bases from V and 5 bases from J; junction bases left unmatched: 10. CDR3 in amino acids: CSARDQQGDRAETQYF. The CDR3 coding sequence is TGCAGTGCTAGAGATCAGCAGGGGGACAGGGCGGAGACCCAGTACTTC.

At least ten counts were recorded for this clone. The DNA for the CDR3 is TGTGCCAGCAACCCGGGACAGGCTACAAACTACGAGCAGTACTTC. Translation: CASNPGQATNYEQYF. V is TRBV6-1 and J is TRBJ2-7; 8 positions agree with TRBD1. Trimming cost V 7 bases and J 3 bases; bases outside gene matches: 11. Germline V CDR1 and CDR2: MNHNS, SASEGT. The CDR3 sequence is 15 residues long.

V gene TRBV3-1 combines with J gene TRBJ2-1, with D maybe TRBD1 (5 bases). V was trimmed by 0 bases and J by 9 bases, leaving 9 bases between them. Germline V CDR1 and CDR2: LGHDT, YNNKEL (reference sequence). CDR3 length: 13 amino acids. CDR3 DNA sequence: TGTGCCAGCAGCCAAGATCTCCAGGGTGAGCAGTTCTTC. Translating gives CASSQDLQGEQFF.

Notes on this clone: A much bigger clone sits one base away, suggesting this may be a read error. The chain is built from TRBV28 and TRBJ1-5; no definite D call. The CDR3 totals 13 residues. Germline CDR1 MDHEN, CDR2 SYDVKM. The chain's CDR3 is CASSFIPRQPQRF. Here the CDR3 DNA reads TGTGCCAGCAGTTTTATCCCCCGGCAGCCCCAGCGTTTT.

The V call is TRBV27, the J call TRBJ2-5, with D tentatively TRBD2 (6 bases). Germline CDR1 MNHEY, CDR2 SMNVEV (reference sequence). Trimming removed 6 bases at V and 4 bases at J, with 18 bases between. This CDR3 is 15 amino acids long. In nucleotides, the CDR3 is TGTGCCAGCAGCTCCTCCGGGGGACTGGCAGAGACCCAGTACTTC. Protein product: CASSSSGGLAETQYF.

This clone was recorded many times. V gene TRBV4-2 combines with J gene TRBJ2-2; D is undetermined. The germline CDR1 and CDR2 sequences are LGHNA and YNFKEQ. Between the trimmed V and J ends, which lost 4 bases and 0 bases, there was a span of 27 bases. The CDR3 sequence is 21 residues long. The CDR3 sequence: CASSRPPWLPGAFANTGELFF. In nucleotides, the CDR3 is TGTGCCAGCAGCCGACCGCCCTGGTTACCAGGCGCCTTCGCGAACACCGGGGAGCTGTTTTTT.